This T cell receptor (beta chain) was identified during a study of early T cells in non-severe SARS-CoV-2 infection. About the research overall: From unsorted whole blood, bulk RNA was sequenced, and the chains remained unpaired.

The CDR3 sequence is 16 residues long. Germline V gene data show CDR1 as MNHEY and CDR2 as SVGAGI. Trimming stripped 5 bases from V and 5 bases from J, with 20 bases between. Findings and caveats of the study: VDJdb-based annotation leaned toward anti-spike CD8 responses and missed private and CD4 specificities.

Attachment of unique molecular identifiers was made to individual cDNA molecules. A single record per CDR3 protein comes from TCRdb applying MiXCR to the 5' RACE reads. This sample has some 30,000 distinct CDR3 sequences, with about 4.6% found just once. This clonotype was recorded at least ten times. Antigen unknown. This TCR was recovered from an adult who was a healthcare worker with PCR-confirmed SARS-CoV-2 infection or an uninfected control (not recorded which). Sequenced input: whole blood. The V call is TRBV6-5, the J call TRBJ2-3; D possibly matches TRBD1 or TRBD2 (7 bases each). This chain's CDR3 is CASSARGGAAVDTQYF. In DNA, the CDR3 is TGTGCCAGCAGTGCCAGGGGGGGGGCAGCTGTAGATACGCAGTATTTT.